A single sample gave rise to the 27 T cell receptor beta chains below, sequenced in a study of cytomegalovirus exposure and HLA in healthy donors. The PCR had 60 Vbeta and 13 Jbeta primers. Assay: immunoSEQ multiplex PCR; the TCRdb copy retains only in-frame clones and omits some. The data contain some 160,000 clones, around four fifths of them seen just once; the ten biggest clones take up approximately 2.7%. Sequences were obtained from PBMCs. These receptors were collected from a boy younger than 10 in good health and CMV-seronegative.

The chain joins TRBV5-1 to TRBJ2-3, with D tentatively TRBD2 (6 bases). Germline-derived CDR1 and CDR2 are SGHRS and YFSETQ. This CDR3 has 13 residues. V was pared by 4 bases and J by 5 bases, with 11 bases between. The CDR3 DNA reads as TGCGCCAGCAGCCAGGACGGGGGAGATACGCAGTATTTT. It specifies CASSQDGGDTQYF.

In DNA, the CDR3 is TGTGCCAGCAGCTTAGACGCTAGCGGCTACGAGCAGTACTTC. Translating it yields CASSLDASGYEQYF. The V gene is TRBV7-9, the J gene TRBJ2-5, with TRBD2 matching 7 bases. The J call could be wrong; TRBJ2-7 is a better fit for the DNA end. Germline CDR1 reads SEHNR; CDR2 reads FQNEAQ (reference sequence). This CDR3 region has 14 residues.

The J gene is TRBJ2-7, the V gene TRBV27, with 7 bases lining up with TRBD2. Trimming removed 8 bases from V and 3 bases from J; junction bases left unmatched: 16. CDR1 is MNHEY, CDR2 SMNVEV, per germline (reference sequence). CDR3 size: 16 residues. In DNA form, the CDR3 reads TGTGCCAGCGGGGGGGGTGGAGGCCGCTTCTACTACGAGCAGTACTTC. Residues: CASGGGGGRFYYEQYF.

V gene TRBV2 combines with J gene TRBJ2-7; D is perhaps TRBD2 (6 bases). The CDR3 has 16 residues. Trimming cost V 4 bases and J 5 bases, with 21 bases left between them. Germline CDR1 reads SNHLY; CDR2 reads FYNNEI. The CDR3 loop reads CASSGLEQVSSHEQYF. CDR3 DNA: TGTGCCAGCAGTGGACTAGAGCAGGTCTCGTCCCACGAGCAGTACTTC.

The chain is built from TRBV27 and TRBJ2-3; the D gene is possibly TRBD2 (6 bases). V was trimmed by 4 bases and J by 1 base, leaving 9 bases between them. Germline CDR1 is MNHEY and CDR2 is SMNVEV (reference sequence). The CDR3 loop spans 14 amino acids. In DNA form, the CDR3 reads TGTGCCAGCAGTTCGACTAGGGGCACAGATACGCAGTATTTT. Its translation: CASSSTRGTDTQYF.

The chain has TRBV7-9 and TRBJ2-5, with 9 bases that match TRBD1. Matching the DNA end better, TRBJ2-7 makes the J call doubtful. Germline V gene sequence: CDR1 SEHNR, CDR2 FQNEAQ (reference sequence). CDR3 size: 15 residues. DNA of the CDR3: TGTGCCAGCAGCCAAACCGGGACAGGGCACTACGAGCAGTACTTC. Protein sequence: CASSQTGTGHYEQYF.

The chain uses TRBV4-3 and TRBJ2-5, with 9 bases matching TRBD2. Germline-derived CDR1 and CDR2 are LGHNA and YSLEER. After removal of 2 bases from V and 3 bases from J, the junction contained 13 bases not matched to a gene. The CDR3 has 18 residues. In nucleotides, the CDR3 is TGCGCCAGCAGCCAAAGCACTAGCGGGCTCCCGATGGAAGAGACCCAGTACTTC. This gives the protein CASSQSTSGLPMEETQYF.

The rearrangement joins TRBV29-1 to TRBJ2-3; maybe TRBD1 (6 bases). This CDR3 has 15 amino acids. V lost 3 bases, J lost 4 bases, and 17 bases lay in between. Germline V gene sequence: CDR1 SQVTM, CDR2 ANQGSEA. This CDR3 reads CSVDMWEAGADTQYF. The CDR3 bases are TGCAGCGTTGATATGTGGGAAGCAGGGGCAGATACGCAGTATTTT.

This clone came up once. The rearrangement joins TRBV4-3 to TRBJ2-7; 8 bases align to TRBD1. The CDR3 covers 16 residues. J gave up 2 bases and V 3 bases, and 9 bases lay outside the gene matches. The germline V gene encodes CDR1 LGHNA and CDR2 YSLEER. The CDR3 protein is CASSQSRTGRTYEQYF. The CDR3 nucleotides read TGCGCCAGCAGCCAGTCCAGGACAGGGCGAACCTACGAGCAGTACTTC.

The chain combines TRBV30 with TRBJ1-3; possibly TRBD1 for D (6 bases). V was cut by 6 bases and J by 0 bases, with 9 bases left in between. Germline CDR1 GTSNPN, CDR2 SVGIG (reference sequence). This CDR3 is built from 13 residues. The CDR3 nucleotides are TGTGCCTGCACAGGGCTCTCTGGAAACACCATATATTTT. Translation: CACTGLSGNTIYF.

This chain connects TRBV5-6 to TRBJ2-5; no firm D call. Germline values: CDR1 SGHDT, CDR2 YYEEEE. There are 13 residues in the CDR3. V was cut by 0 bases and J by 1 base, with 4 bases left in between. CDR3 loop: CASSLGSQETQYF. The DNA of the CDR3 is TGTGCCAGCAGCTTGGGCAGCCAAGAGACCCAGTACTTC.

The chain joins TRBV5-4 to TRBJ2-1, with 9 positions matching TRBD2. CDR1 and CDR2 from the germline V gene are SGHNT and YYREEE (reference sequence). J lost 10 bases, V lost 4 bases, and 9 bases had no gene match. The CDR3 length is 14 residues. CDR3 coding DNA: TGTGCCAGCAGCGCTAGCGGGAACCTCAGGGAGCAGTTCTTC. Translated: CASSASGNLREQFF. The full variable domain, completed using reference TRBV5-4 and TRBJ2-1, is ETGVTQSPTHLIKTRGQQVTLRCSSQSGHNTVSWYQQALGQGPQFIFQYYREEENGRGNFPPRFSGLQFPNYSSELNVNALELDDSALYLCASSASGNLREQFFGPGTRLTVL.

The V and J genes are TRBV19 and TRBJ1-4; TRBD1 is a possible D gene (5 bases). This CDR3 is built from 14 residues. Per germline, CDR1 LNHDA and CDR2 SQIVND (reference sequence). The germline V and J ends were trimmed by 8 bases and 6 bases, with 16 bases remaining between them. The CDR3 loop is CASGRDSLYEKLFF. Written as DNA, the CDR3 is TGTGCCAGTGGAAGGGACTCCCTTTATGAAAAACTGTTTTTT.

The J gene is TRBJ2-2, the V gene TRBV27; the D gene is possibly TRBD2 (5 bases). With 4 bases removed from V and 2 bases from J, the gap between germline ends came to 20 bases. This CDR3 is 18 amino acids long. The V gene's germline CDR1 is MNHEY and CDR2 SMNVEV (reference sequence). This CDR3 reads CASSSPRSQRLNTGELFF. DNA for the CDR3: TGTGCCAGCAGTTCCCCCCGGAGCCAGCGGTTAAACACCGGGGAGCTGTTTTTT.

CDR3: CASSLLHGSSRTAGYEQYF. Written as DNA, the CDR3 is TGCGCCAGCAGCTTACTACATGGTTCGTCTCGGACAGCCGGTTACGAGCAGTACTTC. V and J are TRBV5-1 and TRBJ2-7; possibly TRBD1 for D (6 bases). CDR1 is SGHRS and CDR2 is YFSETQ in the germline V gene. V was cut by 2 bases and J by 4 bases, with 28 bases left in between. The CDR3 runs 19 residues.

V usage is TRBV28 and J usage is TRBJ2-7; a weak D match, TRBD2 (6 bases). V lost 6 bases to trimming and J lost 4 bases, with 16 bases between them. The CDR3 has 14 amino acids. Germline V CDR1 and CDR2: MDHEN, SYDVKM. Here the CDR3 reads CASREWAGRYEQYF. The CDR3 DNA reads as TGTGCCAGCAGAGAGTGGGCAGGGAGGTACGAGCAGTACTTC.

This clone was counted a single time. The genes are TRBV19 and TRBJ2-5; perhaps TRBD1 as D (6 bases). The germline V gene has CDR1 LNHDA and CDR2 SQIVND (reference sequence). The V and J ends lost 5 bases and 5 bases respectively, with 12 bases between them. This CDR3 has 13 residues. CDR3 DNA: TGTGCCAGTAGTCCCGGGACATGGGAGACCCAGTACTTC. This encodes CASSPGTWETQYF.

DNA for the CDR3: TGTGCCAGCAGTTTGTCTGGACTAGCCGGGCGTATGGGCACAGATACGCAGTATTTT. It encodes CASSLSGLAGRMGTDTQYF. This chain joins TRBV27 and TRBJ2-3, with 8 nucleotides matching TRBD2. The CDR3 sequence is 19 residues long. CDR1 and CDR2 from the germline V gene are MNHEY and SMNVEV (reference sequence). V lost 3 bases, J lost 1 base, and 15 bases stayed unmatched.

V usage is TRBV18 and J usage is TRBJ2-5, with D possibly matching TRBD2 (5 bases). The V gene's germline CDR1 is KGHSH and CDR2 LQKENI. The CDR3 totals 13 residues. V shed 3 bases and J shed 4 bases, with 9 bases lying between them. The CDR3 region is CASSPEGRETQYF. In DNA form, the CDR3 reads TGTGCCAGCTCACCCGAGGGAAGAGAGACCCAGTACTTC.

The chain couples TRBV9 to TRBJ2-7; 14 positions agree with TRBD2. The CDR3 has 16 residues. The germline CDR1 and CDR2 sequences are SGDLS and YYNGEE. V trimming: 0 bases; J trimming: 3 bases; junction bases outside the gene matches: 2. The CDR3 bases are TGTGCCAGCAGCGTAGGGGGACTAGCGGGAGTCTACGAGCAGTACTTC. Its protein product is CASSVGGLAGVYEQYF.

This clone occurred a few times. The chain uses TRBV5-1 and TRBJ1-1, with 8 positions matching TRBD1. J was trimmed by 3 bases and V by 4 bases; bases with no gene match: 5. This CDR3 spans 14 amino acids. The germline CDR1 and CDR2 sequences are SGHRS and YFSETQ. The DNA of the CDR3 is TGCGCCAGCAGCGTAGGGACAGGCGACACTGAAGCTTTCTTT. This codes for CASSVGTGDTEAFF.

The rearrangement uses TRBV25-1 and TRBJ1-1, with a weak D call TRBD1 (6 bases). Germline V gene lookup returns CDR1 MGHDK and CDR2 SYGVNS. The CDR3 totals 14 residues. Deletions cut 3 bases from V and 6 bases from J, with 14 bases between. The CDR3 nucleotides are TGTGCCAGCAGTGATACAGGGCTCGGCGCTGAAGCTTTCTTT. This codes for CASSDTGLGAEAFF.

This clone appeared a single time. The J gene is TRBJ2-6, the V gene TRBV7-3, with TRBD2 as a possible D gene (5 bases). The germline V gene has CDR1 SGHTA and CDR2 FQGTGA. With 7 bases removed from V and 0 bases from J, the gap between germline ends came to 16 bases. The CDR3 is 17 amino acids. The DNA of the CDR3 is TGTGCCAGCAAGGGAGAGGGATTGAGCTCTGGGGCCAACGTCCTGACTTTC. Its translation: CASKGEGLSSGANVLTF. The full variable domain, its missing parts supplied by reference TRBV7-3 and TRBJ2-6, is GAGVSQTPSNKVTEKGKYVELRCDPISGHTALYWYRQSLGQGPEFLIYFQGTGAADDSGLPNDRFFAVRPEGSVSTLKIQRTERGDSAVYLCASKGEGLSSGANVLTFGAGSRLTVL.

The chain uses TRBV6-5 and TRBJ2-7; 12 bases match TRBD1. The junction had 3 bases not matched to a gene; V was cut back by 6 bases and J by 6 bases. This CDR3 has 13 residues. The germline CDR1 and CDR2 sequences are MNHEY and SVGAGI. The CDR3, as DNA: TGTGCCAGCAGAAGGGACAGGGGGCTCGAGCAGTACTTC. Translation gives CASRRDRGLEQYF.

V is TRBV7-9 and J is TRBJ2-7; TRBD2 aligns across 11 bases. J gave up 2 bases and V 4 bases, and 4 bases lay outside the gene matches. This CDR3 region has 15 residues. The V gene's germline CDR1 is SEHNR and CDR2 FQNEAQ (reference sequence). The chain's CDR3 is CASSYPLAGAYEQYF. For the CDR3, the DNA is TGTGCCAGCAGCTACCCACTAGCGGGAGCCTACGAGCAGTACTTC.

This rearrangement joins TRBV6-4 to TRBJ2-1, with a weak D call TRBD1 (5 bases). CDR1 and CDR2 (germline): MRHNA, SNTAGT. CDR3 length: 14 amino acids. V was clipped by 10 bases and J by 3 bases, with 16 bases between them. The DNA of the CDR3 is TGTGCCACCTCCCAGCAGGGTTTCTACAATGAGCAGTTCTTC. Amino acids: CATSQQGFYNEQFF.

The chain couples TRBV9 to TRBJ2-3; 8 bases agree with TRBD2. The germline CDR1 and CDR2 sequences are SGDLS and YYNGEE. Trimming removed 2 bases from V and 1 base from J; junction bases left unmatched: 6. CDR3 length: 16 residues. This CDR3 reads CASSVSLAGRTDTQYF. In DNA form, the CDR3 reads TGTGCCAGCAGCGTGTCTCTAGCGGGCCGCACAGATACGCAGTATTTT.